This T cell receptor (beta chain) was obtained from a study of blood T cell repertoires in COVID-19 (dated by TCRdb to about 2020). Regarding the complete study: Samples covering the acute and convalescent phases of COVID-19 were provided by collaborators in the United States, Italy and Spain. Where HLA class I and class II types were available, the types were taken from metadata supplied by the sample provider, not from assay-based typing. The dataset comprised deeply sampled blood TCRbeta repertoires from subjects exposed to, actively infected with, or recovered from COVID-19. The sample metadata nearly always contained a de-identified subject ID, COVID-19 status, age in years and sex. The repertoires were released in a freely available public database meant as a resource for research on the immune response to SARS-CoV-2. The prospective study material was composed of cDNA or gDNA derived from T cells, B-cell-depleted T cells, or PBMCs. Samples came from the ongoing ImmuneRACE study (first 160 participants) plus 1,254 subjects from 6 global collaborators. Broad study findings and their caveats: Clinical and demographic metadata were provided uncurated, with the amount varying by source and participant.

A word on this clone: Its recognized antigen is unknown. Per-base qualities were not stored, and no clone one base away is much larger.

Collaborating institutions collected whole blood in K2EDTA tubes following their own protocols. For TCRbeta analysis, collaborators shipped samples in one of three forms: frozen whole blood, isolated PBMCs, or DNA extracted from either of those sample types. Per the germline V gene (reference sequence), SSHAT is the CDR1 and FNYEAQ is the CDR2. From the cysteine through the phenylalanine, the CDR3 covers 15 amino acids. Only the CDR3 region is kept as DNA, spanning 45 bases read in frame from base 1. The V end gives up 5 bases and the J end 3 bases, leaving 5 bases in the junction not matched to a gene. The immunoSEQ Assay, a bias-controlled multiplex PCR, was used to amplify TCRbeta CDR3 regions from genomic DNA. The paper's data handling went like this. The number of nucleated cells in each sample was estimated by amplification of reference gene primers within the assay. To quantify the absolute abundance of each unique TCRbeta CDR3 rearrangement, sequence reads were collapsed and filtered. For each sample, productive Simpson clonality was calculated as the square root of Simpson's diversity index over productive rearrangements. TCRdb took over this immuneACCESS table, retaining in-frame rearrangements with V and J assigned. Such tables are incomplete; in checked studies, under half of the missing clones stem from an unresolved V gene, and the remainder is unexplained. The V and J calls and clone size come from that table; D and trimming were worked out from the DNA. The sample data list about 140,000 clones, and about 80% of these were observed just once. The ten largest clones represent approximately 3.8% of the sample.

The chain was built from TRBV7-7 and TRBJ2-1, with 9 bases in between that match TRBD2. The receptor was isolated from a woman aged 55-69 years with acute or convalescent COVID-19. Material for sequencing was peripheral blood. The bases are TGTGCCAGCAGCCGAGGACTAGCGAGCTACAATGAGCAGTTCTTC. Its translation reads: CASSRGLASYNEQFF. Outside the CDR3, residues come from the reference TRBV7-7 and TRBJ2-1 proteins, so the full variable domain is: GAGVSQSPRYKVTKRGQDVTLRCDPISSHATLYWYQQALGQGPEFLTYFNYEAQPDKSGLPSDRFSAERPEGSISTLTIQRTEQRDSAMYRCASSRGLASYNEQFFGPGTRLTVL.